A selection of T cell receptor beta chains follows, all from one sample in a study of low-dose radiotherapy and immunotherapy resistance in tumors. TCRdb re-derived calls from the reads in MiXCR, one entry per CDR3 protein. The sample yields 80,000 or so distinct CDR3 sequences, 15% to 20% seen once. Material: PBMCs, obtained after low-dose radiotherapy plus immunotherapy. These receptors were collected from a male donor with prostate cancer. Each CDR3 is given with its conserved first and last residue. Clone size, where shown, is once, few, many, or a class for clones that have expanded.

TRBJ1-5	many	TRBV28	CASSSHFGGTGVPPQHF
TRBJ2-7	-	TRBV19	CASSKTSASSYEQYF
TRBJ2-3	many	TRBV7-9	CASSSGNTDTQYF
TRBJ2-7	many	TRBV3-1	CASSQAVGGYEQYF
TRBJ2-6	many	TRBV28	CASSLAGQGTGANVLTF
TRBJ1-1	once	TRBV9	CASSVSQGGTEAFF
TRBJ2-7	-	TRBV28	CASSLWPTEQYF
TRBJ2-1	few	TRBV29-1	CSVGFGLAGRNEQFF
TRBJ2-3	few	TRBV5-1	CASRYGISDTQYF
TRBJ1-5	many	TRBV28	CASRPPNQPQHF
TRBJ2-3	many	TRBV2	CASSPSGISTDTQYF
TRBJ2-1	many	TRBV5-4	CASSLGAYEQFF
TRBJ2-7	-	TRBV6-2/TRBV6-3	CASSSGVRSSFLDYEQYF
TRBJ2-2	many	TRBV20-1	CSARDWSKLNTGELFF
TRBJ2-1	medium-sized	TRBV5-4	CASSLGGNPYNEQFF
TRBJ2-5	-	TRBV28	CASSSYQETQYF
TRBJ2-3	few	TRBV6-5	CASSYSLGLVDTQYF